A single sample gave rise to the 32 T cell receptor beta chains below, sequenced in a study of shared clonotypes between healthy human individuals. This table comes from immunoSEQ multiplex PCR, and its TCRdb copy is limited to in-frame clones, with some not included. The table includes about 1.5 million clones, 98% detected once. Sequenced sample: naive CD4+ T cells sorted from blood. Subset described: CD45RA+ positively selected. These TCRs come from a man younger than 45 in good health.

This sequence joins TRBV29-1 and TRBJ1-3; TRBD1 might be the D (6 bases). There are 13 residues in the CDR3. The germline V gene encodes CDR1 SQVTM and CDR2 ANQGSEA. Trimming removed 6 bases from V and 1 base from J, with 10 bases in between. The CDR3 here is CSVQGNSGNTIYF. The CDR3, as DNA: TGCAGCGTACAGGGAAATTCTGGAAACACCATATATTTT.

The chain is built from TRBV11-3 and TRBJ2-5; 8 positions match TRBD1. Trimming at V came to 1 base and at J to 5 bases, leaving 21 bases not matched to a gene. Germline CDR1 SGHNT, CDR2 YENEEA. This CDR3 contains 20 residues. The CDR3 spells CASSLGEPGQVRAESETQYF. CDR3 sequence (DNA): TGTGCCAGCAGCTTAGGAGAACCGGGACAGGTAAGGGCGGAGTCGGAGACCCAGTACTTC. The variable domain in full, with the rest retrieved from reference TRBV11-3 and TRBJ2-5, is EAGVVQSPRYKIIEKKQPVAFWCNPISGHNTLYWYLQNLGQGPELLIRYENEEAVDDSQLPKDRFSAERLKGVDSTLKIQPAELGDSAVYLCASSLGEPGQVRAESETQYFGPGTRLLVL.

CDR3 residues: CASSQDMGVFNQPQHF. The CDR3 DNA reads as TGCGCCAGCAGCCAAGATATGGGCGTTTTCAATCAGCCCCAGCATTTT. The rearrangement joins TRBV4-1 to TRBJ1-5, with unresolved D. CDR3 length: 16 residues. Trimming left V 0 bases short and J 3 bases short, with 12 bases between. Germline V gene data show CDR1 as MGHRA and CDR2 as YSYEKL.

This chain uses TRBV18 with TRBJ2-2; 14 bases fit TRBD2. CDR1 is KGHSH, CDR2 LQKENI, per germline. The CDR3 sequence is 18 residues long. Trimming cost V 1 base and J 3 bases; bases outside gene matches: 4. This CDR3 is CASSPLGLAGAHTGELFF. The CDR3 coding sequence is TGTGCCAGCTCACCACTGGGACTAGCGGGAGCCCACACCGGGGAGCTGTTTTTT. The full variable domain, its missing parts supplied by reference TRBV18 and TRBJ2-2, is NAGVMQNPRHLVRRRGQEARLRCSPMKGHSHVYWYRQLPEEGLKFMVYLQKENIIDESGMPKERFSAEFPKEGPSILRIQQVVRGDSAAYFCASSPLGLAGAHTGELFFGEGSRLTVL.

The CDR3 bases are TGTGCCAGCAGCTTGGAAGGGGGCCTCCCCTCCTACGAGCAGTACTTC. Protein: CASSLEGGLPSYEQYF. The chain uses TRBV5-4 and TRBJ2-7, with 7 nucleotides matching TRBD1. The V segment lost 0 bases and the J segment 0 bases; nucleotides outside the gene matches: 6. CDR3 length: 16 residues. Germline lookup yields CDR1 SGHNT and CDR2 YYREEE (reference sequence).

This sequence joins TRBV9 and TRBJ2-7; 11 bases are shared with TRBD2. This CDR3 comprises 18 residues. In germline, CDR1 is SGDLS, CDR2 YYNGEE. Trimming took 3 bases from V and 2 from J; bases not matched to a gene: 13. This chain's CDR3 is CASSARPGTSGRPYEQYF. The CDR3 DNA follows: TGTGCCAGCAGCGCGCGTCCCGGGACTAGCGGAAGACCCTACGAGCAGTACTTC.

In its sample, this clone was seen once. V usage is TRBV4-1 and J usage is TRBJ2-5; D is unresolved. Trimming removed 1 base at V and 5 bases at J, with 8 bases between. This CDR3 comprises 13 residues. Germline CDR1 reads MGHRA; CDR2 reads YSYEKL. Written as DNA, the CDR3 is TGCGCCAGCAGCCAAGGGGTATTCGAGACCCAGTACTTC. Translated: CASSQGVFETQYF.

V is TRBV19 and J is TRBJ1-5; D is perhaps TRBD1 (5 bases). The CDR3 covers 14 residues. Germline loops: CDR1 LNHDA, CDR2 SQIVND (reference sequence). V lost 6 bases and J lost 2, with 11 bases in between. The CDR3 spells CASRTGVGNQPQHF. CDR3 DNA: TGTGCCAGTAGGACGGGGGTCGGCAATCAGCCCCAGCATTTT.

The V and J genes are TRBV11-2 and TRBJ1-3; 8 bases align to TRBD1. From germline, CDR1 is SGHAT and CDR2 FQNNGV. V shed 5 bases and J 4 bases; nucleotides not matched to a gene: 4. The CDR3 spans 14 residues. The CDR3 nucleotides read TGTGCCAGCAGCCGGACAGGGCGGGGAAACACCATATATTTT. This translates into CASSRTGRGNTIYF. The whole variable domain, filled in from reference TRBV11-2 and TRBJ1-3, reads EAGVAQSPRYKIIEKRQSVAFWCNPISGHATLYWYQQILGQGPKLLIQFQNNGVVDDSQLPKDRFSAERLKGVDSTLKIQPAKLEDSAVYLCASSRTGRGNTIYFGEGSWLTVV.

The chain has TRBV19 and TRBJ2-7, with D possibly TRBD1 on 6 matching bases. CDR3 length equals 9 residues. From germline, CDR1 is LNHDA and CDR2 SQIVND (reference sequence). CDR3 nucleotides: TGTGCCAGAATTACAATCGGACAGGTC. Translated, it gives CARITIGQV.

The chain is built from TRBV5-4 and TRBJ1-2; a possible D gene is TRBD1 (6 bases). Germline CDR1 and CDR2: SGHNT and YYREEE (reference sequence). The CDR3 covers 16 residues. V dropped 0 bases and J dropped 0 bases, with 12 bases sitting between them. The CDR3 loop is CASSLVRDTTNYGYTF. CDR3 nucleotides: TGTGCCAGCAGCTTGGTGAGGGACACCACTAACTATGGCTACACCTTC.

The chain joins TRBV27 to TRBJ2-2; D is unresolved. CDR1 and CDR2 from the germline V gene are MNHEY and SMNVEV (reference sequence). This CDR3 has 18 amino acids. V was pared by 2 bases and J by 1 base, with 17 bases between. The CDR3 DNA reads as TGTGCCAGCAGTTTAAAACCCTTGGCTAGGTTGAACACCGGGGAGCTGTTTTTT. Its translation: CASSLKPLARLNTGELFF.

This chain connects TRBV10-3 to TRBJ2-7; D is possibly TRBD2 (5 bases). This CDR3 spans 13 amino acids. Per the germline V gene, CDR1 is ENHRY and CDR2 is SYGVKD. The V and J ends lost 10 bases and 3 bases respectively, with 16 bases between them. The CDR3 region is CATLDSGSYEQYF. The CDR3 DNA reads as TGTGCCACCCTGGACTCGGGCAGCTACGAGCAGTACTTC.

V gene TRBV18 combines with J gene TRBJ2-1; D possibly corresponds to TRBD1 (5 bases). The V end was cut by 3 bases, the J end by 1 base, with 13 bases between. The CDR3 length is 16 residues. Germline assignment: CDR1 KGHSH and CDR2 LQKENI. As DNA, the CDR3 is TGTGCCAGCTCACCGCCTAAGCAGGGTTCCTACAATGAGCAGTTCTTC. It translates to CASSPPKQGSYNEQFF.

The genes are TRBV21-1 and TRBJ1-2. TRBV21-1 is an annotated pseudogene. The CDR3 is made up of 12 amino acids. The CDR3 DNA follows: TGTGCCAGCAGCAAGTGGCGGTATGGCTACACCTTC. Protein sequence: CASSKWRYGYTF.

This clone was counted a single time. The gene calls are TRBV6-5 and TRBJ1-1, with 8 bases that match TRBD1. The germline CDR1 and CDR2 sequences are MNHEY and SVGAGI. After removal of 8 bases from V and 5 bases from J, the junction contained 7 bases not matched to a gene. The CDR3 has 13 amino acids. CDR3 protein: CASGNRGGTEAFF. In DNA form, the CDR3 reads TGTGCCAGCGGAAACAGGGGGGGGACTGAAGCTTTCTTT.

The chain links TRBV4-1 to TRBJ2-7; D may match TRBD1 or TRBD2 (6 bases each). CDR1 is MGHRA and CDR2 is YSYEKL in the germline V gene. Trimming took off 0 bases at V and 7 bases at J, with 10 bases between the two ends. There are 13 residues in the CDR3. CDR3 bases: TGCGCCAGCAGCCAAGAAGGGGGGTCAGAGCAGTACTTC. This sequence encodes CASSQEGGSEQYF.

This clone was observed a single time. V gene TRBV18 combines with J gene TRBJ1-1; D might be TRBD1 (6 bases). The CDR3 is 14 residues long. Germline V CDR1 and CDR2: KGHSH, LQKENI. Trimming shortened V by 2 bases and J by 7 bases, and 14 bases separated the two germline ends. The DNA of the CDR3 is TGTGCCAGCTCACCAGGGAGGGGGGCTGGTGAAGCTTTCTTT. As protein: CASSPGRGAGEAFF.

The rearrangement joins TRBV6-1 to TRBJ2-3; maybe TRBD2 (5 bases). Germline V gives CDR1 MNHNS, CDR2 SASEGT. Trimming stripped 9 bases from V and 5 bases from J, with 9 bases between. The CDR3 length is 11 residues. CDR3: CASRRGDTQYF. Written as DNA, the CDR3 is TGTGCCAGTCGACGGGGAGATACGCAGTATTTT.

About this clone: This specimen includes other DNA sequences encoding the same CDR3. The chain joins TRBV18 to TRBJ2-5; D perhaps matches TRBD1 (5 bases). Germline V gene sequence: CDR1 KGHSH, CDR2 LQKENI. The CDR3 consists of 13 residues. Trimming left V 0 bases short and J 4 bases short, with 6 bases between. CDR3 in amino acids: CASSPPGLETQYF. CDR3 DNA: TGTGCCAGCTCACCACCGGGGCTAGAGACCCAGTACTTC.

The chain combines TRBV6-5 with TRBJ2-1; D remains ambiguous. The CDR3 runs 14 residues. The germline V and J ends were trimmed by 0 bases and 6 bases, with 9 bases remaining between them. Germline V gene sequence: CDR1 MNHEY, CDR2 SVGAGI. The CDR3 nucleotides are TGTGCCAGCAGTTACTCACCGGGCTCCAATGAGCAGTTCTTC. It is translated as CASSYSPGSNEQFF.

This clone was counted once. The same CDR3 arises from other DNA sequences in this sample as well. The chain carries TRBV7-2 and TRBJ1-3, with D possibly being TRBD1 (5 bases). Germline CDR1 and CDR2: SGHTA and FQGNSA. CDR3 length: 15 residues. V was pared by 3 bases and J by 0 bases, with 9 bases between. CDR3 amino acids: CASSLGPSSGNTIYF. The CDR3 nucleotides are TGTGCCAGCAGCTTGGGACCCTCCTCTGGAAACACCATATATTTT.

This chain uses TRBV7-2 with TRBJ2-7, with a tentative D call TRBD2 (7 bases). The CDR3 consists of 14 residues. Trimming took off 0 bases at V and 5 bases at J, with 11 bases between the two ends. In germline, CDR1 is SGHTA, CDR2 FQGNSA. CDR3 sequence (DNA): TGTGCCAGCAGCTTAGCGGGGGGGCTAGACGAGCAGTACTTC. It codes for CASSLAGGLDEQYF. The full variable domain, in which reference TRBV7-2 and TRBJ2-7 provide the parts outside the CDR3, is GAGVSQSPSNKVTEKGKDVELRCDPISGHTALYWYRQSLGQGLEFLIYFQGNSAPDKSGLPSDRFSAERTGGSVSTLTIQRTQQEDSAVYLCASSLAGGLDEQYFGPGTRLTVT.

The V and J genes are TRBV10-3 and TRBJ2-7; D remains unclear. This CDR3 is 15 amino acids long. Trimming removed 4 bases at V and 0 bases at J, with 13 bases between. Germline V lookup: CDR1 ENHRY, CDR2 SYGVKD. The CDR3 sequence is CAISGTAESSYEQYF. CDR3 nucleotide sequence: TGTGCCATCAGTGGGACCGCGGAGAGCTCCTACGAGCAGTACTTC.

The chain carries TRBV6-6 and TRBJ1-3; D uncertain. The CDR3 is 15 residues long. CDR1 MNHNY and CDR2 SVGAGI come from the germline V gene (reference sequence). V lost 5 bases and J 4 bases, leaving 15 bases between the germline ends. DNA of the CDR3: TGTGCCAGCAGTGACCCACGAGCTCTCGGAAACACCATATATTTT. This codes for CASSDPRALGNTIYF.

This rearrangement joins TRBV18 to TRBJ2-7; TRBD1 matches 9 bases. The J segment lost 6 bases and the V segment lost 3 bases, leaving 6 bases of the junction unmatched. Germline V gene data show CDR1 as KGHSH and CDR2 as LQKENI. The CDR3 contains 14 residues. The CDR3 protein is CASSPPGQGGEQYF. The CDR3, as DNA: TGTGCCAGCTCACCCCCGGGACAGGGTGGCGAGCAGTACTTC.

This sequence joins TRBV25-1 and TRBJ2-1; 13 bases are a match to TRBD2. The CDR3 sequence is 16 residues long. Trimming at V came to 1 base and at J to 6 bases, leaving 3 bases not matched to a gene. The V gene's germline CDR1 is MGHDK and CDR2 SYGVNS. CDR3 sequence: CASSEWGTSGINEQFF. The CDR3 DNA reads TGTGCCAGCAGTGAATGGGGGACTAGCGGGATCAATGAGCAGTTCTTC.

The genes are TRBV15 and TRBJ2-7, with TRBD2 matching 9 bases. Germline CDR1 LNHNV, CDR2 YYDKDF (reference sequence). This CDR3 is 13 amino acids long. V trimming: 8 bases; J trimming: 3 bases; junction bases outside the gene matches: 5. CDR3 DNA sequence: TGTGCCACCCGAGCGGGAGGTCTCTACGAGCAGTACTTC. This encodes CATRAGGLYEQYF.

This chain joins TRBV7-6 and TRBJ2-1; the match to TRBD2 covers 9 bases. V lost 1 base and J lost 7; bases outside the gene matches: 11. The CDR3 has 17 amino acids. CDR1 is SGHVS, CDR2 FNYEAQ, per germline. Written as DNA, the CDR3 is TGTGCCAGCAGCTTAGGACACTTAGCGGGAGCGGGAAATGAGCAGTTCTTC. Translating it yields CASSLGHLAGAGNEQFF.

For the CDR3, the DNA is TGTGCCAGCAGTTTGAACGGATTGGTCGCCTACGAGCAGTACTTC. Translated, it gives CASSLNGLVAYEQYF. J is TRBJ2-7 and V is TRBV27; D remains unclear. The length of the CDR3 is 15 residues. CDR1 is MNHEY and CDR2 is SMNVEV in the germline V gene (reference sequence). The V gene lost 3 bases and the J gene lost 2 bases, with 14 bases spanning the gap.

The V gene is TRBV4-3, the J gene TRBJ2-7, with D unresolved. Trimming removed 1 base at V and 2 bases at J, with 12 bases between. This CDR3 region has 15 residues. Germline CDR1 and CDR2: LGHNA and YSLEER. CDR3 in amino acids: CASSQGPTLAYEQYF. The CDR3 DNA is TGCGCCAGCAGCCAAGGACCTACGCTGGCCTACGAGCAGTACTTC.

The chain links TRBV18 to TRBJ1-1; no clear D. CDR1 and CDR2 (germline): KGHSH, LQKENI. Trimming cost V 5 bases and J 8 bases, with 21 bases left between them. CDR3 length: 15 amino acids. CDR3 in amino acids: CASSKSMTSVTEAFF. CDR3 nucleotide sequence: TGTGCCAGCTCAAAGTCCATGACATCCGTCACCGAAGCTTTCTTT. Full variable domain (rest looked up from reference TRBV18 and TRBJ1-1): NAGVMQNPRHLVRRRGQEARLRCSPMKGHSHVYWYRQLPEEGLKFMVYLQKENIIDESGMPKERFSAEFPKEGPSILRIQQVVRGDSAAYFCASSKSMTSVTEAFFGQGTRLTVV.